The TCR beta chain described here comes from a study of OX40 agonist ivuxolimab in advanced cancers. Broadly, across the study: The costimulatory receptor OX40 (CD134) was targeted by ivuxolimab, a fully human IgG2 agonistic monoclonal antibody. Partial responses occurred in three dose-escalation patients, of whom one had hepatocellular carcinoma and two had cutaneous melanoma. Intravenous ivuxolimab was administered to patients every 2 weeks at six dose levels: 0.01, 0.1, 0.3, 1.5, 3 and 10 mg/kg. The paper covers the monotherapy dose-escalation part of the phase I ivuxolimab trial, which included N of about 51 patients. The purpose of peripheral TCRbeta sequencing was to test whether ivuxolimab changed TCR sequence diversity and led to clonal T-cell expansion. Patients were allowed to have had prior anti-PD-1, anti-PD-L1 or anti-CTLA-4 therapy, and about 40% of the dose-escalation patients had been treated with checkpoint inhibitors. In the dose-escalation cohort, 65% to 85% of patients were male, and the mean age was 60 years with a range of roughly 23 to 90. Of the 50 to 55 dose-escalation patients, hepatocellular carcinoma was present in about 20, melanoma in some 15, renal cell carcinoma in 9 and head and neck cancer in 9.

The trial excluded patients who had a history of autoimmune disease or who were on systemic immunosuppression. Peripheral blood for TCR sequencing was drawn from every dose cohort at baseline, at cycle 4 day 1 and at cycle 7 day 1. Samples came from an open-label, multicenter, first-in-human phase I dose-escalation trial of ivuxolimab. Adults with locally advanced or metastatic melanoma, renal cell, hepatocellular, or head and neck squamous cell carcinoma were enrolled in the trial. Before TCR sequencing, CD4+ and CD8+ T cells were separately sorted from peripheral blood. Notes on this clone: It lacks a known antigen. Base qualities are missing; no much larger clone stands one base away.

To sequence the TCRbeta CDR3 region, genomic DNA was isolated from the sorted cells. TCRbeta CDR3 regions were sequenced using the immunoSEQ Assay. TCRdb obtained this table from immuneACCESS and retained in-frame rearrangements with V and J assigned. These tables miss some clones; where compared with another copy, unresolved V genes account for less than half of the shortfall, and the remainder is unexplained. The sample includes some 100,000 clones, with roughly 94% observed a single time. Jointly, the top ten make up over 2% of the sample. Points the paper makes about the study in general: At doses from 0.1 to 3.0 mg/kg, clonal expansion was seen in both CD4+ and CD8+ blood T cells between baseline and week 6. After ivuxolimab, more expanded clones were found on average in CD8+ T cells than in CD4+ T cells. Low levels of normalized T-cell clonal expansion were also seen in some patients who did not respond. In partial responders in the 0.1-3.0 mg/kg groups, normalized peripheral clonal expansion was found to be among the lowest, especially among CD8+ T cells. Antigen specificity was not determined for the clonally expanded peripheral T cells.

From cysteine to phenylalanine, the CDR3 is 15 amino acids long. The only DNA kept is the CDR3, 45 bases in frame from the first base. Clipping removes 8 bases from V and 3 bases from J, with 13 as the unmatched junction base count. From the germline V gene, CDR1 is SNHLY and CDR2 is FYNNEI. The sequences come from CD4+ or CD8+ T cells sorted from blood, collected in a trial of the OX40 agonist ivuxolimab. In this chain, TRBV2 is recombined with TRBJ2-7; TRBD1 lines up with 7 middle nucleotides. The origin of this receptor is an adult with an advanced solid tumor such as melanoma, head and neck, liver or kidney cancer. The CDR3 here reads CASLPAQGRVYEQYF. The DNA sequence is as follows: TGTGCCAGCCTCCCAGCACAGGGGCGGGTCTACGAGCAGTACTTC.